This T cell receptor (beta chain) emerged from a study of Ad26.COV2.S vaccination and SARS-CoV-2 variants. This CDR3 has 12 residues. Germline CDR1 and CDR2: SGHNT and YENEEA. V lost 3 bases, J lost 5 bases, and 5 bases lay in between. The repertoire was sequenced with immunoSEQ multiplex PCR; TCRdb's copy has only in-frame clones and lacks some. The table lists under 400,000 clones, roughly 84% of them singletons. Stated treatment: some 20 received Ad26.COV2.S at low or high dose, single or two shots; several received placebo; per-sample allocation not given. The samples were gathered on day 63 after the first injection of vaccine or placebo. A Boston donor was an adult aged 18-55 years.

The chain recombines TRBV11-3 with TRBJ2-1; D remains ambiguous. This sequence originates from a person aged 18-65 years who received the Ad26.COV2.S COVID-19 vaccine or a placebo. The material sequenced was peripheral blood, taken in a trial of Ad26.COV2.S vaccine versus placebo. CDR3 region: CASSLGNNEQFF. The CDR3 DNA follows: TGTGCCAGCAGCTTGGGGAACAATGAGCAGTTCTTC.